These 20 T cell receptor beta chains were all obtained from the same sample, sequenced in a study of cytomegalovirus exposure and HLA in healthy donors. The PCR had 60 Vbeta and 13 Jbeta primers. The table came from immunoSEQ multiplex PCR; TCRdb's copy has only in-frame clones and leaves some out. The sample lists 50,000 to 75,000 clones, 70% to 75% occurring once. The specimen sequenced was PBMCs. The receptors originated from a man aged 25 to 40 in good health and CMV-seropositive.

The table lists this clone with a few counts. The DNA of the CDR3 is TGTGCCAGCATCCCCTTAACAGGGAACACTGAAGCTTTCTTT. Translation gives CASIPLTGNTEAFF. The chain recombines TRBV7-9 with TRBJ1-1; TRBD1 might be the D (5 bases). CDR1 and CDR2 from the germline V gene are SEHNR and FQNEAQ (reference sequence). V was clipped by 7 bases and J by 1 base, with 13 bases between them. This CDR3 region has 14 residues.

This clone was found a few times. V usage is TRBV4-3 and J usage is TRBJ2-1, with a weak D call TRBD2 (5 bases). Germline V lookup: CDR1 LGHNA, CDR2 YSLEER. Deletions cut 2 bases from V and 9 bases from J, with 17 bases between. This CDR3 has 15 residues. The CDR3 protein is CASSQLSTGYGEQFF. The CDR3 bases are TGCGCCAGCAGCCAACTCTCCACGGGGTACGGTGAGCAGTTCTTC.

This clone was observed a handful of times. The chain has TRBV6-5 and TRBJ1-2; TRBD1 matches 7 bases. The CDR3 length is 13 residues. Trimming took 4 bases from V and 4 from J; bases not matched to a gene: 3. CDR1 MNHEY and CDR2 SVGAGI come from the germline V gene. The CDR3 loop reads CASSLGQFYGYTF. The CDR3 nucleotides read TGTGCCAGCAGTTTGGGACAGTTCTATGGCTACACCTTC.

The chain couples TRBV30 to TRBJ2-7, with 9 bases fitting TRBD1. Germline CDR1 is GTSNPN and CDR2 is SVGIG (reference sequence). This CDR3 has 14 residues. V lost 4 bases and J lost 3; bases outside the gene matches: 7. CDR3 protein: CAWNRGLRLYEQYF. For the CDR3, the DNA is TGTGCCTGGAACAGGGGGCTCCGACTCTACGAGCAGTACTTC.

The chain links TRBV28 to TRBJ2-5; TRBD1 aligns across 8 bases. The J call is uncertain, as TRBJ2-7 better fits the DNA end. The CDR3 has 13 residues. The germline V gene has CDR1 MDHEN and CDR2 SYDVKM. The CDR3 DNA reads as TGTGCCAGCAGTCCACAGGGGGGCCACGAGCAGTACTTC. Amino acids: CASSPQGGHEQYF.

The sample holds a few counts of this clone. The genes are TRBV10-3 and TRBJ2-1; no clear D. Per germline, CDR1 ENHRY and CDR2 SYGVKD. Trimming removed 5 bases from V and 9 bases from J, with 17 bases in between. This CDR3 region has 14 residues. The DNA for the CDR3 is TGTGCCATCAGTACGGATAGCCGGGTAGGTGAGCAGTTCTTC. The encoded protein is CAISTDSRVGEQFF.

The genes are TRBV4-3 and TRBJ2-1; D remains unclear. CDR3 size: 15 residues. Germline CDR1 and CDR2: LGHNA and YSLEER. Trimming left V 4 bases short and J 9 bases short, with 19 bases between. For the CDR3, the DNA is TGCGCCAGCAGCCGGTCCGCGACAAACCGTTTTGAGCAGTTCTTC. Protein product: CASSRSATNRFEQFF.

The chain combines TRBV6-5 with TRBJ2-5; D possibly corresponds to TRBD2 (5 bases). The germline CDR1 and CDR2 sequences are MNHEY and SVGAGI. The CDR3 runs to 13 residues. V gave up 7 bases and J gave up 8 bases, with 17 bases separating them. The CDR3 protein is CASTSAGANTQYF. The CDR3 DNA reads TGTGCCAGCACATCGGCGGGCGCGAACACCCAGTACTTC.

The chain has TRBV28 and TRBJ1-3; 10 nucleotides line up with TRBD1. This CDR3 has 16 amino acids. Germline values: CDR1 MDHEN, CDR2 SYDVKM. Unmatched junction bases numbered 9, after V lost 7 bases and J lost 3 bases. In DNA, the CDR3 is TGTGCCAGCAATACGGGGGGACAGGGGTTTGGAAACACCATATATTTT. Its protein is CASNTGGQGFGNTIYF.

V is TRBV28 and J is TRBJ1-1; D possibly corresponds to TRBD1 (5 bases). The CDR3 extends over 12 amino acids. Trimming removed 9 bases at V and 4 bases at J, with 12 bases between. Germline V gene lookup returns CDR1 MDHEN and CDR2 SYDVKM. CDR3 loop: CASLRGVTEAFF. The CDR3 nucleotides are TGTGCCAGTCTACGGGGGGTCACTGAAGCTTTCTTT.

This chain uses TRBV27 with TRBJ2-2; D not certain. The CDR3 loop spans 11 amino acids. In germline, CDR1 is MNHEY, CDR2 SMNVEV (reference sequence). The ends were cut back, 6 bases at V and 4 bases at J, with 3 bases in the middle. In DNA, the CDR3 is TGTGCCAGCAGGCGCACCGGGGAGCTGTTTTTT. Its protein product is CASRRTGELFF.

As DNA, the CDR3 is TGTGCCTGGAGCCGCCGGTTGGGCCCACCACCTGAAGCTTTCTTT. Translating gives CAWSRRLGPPPEAFF. The chain combines TRBV30 with TRBJ1-1; no clear D gene. The CDR3 is 15 amino acids. Germline CDR1 reads GTSNPN; CDR2 reads SVGIG (reference sequence). The V gene lost 3 bases and the J gene lost 6 bases, with 20 bases spanning the gap.

There are a few counts of this clone. The J gene is TRBJ1-5, the V gene TRBV28, with no clear D. CDR3 length equals 12 residues. In germline, CDR1 is MDHEN, CDR2 SYDVKM. Deletions cut 7 bases from V and 9 bases from J, with 13 bases between. The CDR3 DNA is TGTGCCAGCACTCTCCCCCGAGGGCCCCAGCATTTT. Translated: CASTLPRGPQHF.

The gene calls are TRBV28 and TRBJ1-2, with TRBD1 as a possible D gene (5 bases). Trimming took 6 bases from V and 1 from J, leaving 15 bases between them. Germline loops: CDR1 MDHEN, CDR2 SYDVKM. This CDR3 contains 15 residues. CDR3 coding DNA: TGTGCCAGCAGCCCCGGGGGAGCTCTTAACTATGGCTACACCTTC. It translates to CASSPGGALNYGYTF.

The gene calls are TRBV28 and TRBJ2-7; 7 bases fit TRBD1. V shed 6 bases and J 2 bases; nucleotides not matched to a gene: 1. The CDR3 runs to 12 residues. The germline gives CDR1 MDHEN, CDR2 SYDVKM. CDR3 loop: CASSGQAYEQYF. The CDR3 nucleotides read TGTGCCAGCAGCGGACAGGCCTACGAGCAGTACTTC.

This clone came up once. CDR3 sequence reads: CASRGGLAGGNTQYF. CDR3 in DNA: TGTGCCAGCAGAGGAGGACTAGCGGGGGGTAATACGCAGTATTTT. V usage is TRBV7-2 and J usage is TRBJ2-3; 14 bases fit TRBD2. Losses at the gene ends were 6 bases for V and 7 bases for J; bases not matched to a gene: 6. Germline V gene sequence: CDR1 SGHTA, CDR2 FQGNSA. The CDR3 length is 15 residues.

The chain joins TRBV6-4 to TRBJ2-2, with a tentative D call TRBD2 (6 bases). Trimming removed 0 bases from V and 3 bases from J, with 8 bases in between. Germline CDR1 reads MRHNA; CDR2 reads SNTAGT. This CDR3 is built from 15 residues. CDR3 nucleotide sequence: TGTGCCAGCAGTGACTCGGGACTGCACACCGGGGAGCTGTTTTTT. Its translation is CASSDSGLHTGELFF.

V usage is TRBV9 and J usage is TRBJ2-3, with D possibly TRBD2 on 5 matching bases. This CDR3 has 16 residues. The V gene's germline CDR1 is SGDLS and CDR2 YYNGEE. V was pared by 0 bases and J by 2 bases, with 13 bases between. CDR3 nucleotide sequence: TGTGCCAGCAGCGTAGCTAGAGGACTCATCACAGATACGCAGTATTTT. It is translated as CASSVARGLITDTQYF.

This rearrangement joins TRBV5-1 to TRBJ2-5, with D perhaps matching TRBD1 (6 bases). The J call is doubtful: the DNA matches TRBJ2-7 better. CDR1 SGHRS and CDR2 YFSETQ come from the germline V gene. This CDR3 contains 15 residues. The DNA for the CDR3 is TGCGCCAGCAGCTCCAAGACAGGTCTAACCTACGAGCAGTACTTC. Translated: CASSSKTGLTYEQYF.

The chain recombines TRBV9 with TRBJ2-5; TRBD1 matches at 9 bases. The CDR3 length is 17 residues. Trimming took 3 bases from V and 2 from J; bases not matched to a gene: 11. The germline CDR1 and CDR2 sequences are SGDLS and YYNGEE. CDR3 nucleotides: TGTGCCAGCAGCGGACGGGACAGGGCGGGGTGGCAAGAGACCCAGTACTTC. Protein product: CASSGRDRAGWQETQYF.